This T cell receptor beta chain was identified during a study of tumor and adjacent non-tumor tissue in lung cancer. Overall study: Patients comprised about a dozen adenocarcinoma, a couple of squamous cell carcinoma and 1 small cell lung cancer.

General observations from the study: TCR diversity was significantly greater in tumor than normal lung tissue.

J gave up 5 bases and V 7 bases, and 6 bases lay outside the gene matches. The CDR3 consists of 13 residues. Germline V CDR1 and CDR2: MNHNS, SASEGT. This clonotype has ten or more counts. Its target is unknown. No cell sorting was done before RNA was extracted from the tissue. Newly diagnosed lung cancer patients had thoracic surgery in China, August–November 2014, without prior chemotherapy. TCRbeta libraries were built with three rounds of nested PCR, modified from ARM-PCR. MiXCR, applied by TCRdb to the multiplex PCR reads, yields one record per CDR3 protein. The sample has 70,000 to 80,000 distinct CDR3 sequences, approximately 77% seen once.

This receptor was taken from a woman aged 40 to 50 with non-small cell lung cancer. Sequenced sample: lung tumor tissue. The J gene is TRBJ1-2, the V gene TRBV6-1, with 8 positions matching TRBD1. In DNA form, the CDR3 reads TGTGCCAGCAAGGACAGGGATGGATATGGCTACACCTTC. It translates to CASKDRDGYGYTF.